This TCR beta chain was sequenced for a study of PD-L1 blockade in urothelial cancer. About the research overall: Most of the 29 patients were men who had bladder-origin urothelial cancer. Researchers looked at the blood 3 weeks (second dose) and 6 weeks after treatment began. T cell content in blood samples showed a median of 141,255.

The CDR3 covers 15 residues. Trimming took 6 bases from V and 5 from J, leaving 17 bases between them. The germline gives CDR1 LNHDA, CDR2 SQIVND (reference sequence). Libraries were prepared by immunoSEQ multiplex PCR; TCRdb keeps only in-frame clonotypes and omits some of them. Altogether about 87,000 clones are present, around 83% being singletons, with the ten largest covering roughly 1.9%. As to time point: pretreatment peripheral blood. Pretreatment and on-treatment samples were taken, numbering 1 to 8 per patient. The clonotype comes from a man between 60 and 75 years old with urothelial cancer. The starting material was PBMCs, obtained around atezolizumab (anti-PD-L1) treatment. The chain employs TRBV19 and TRBJ2-1; tentatively, D is TRBD2 (7 bases). This chain's CDR3 is CASSLMGGPNNEQFF. The DNA for the CDR3 is TGTGCCAGTAGCCTAATGGGGGGGCCAAACAATGAGCAGTTCTTC.